A selection of T cell receptor beta chains follows, all from one sample in a study of cytomegalovirus exposure and HLA in healthy donors. Libraries were prepared by immunoSEQ multiplex PCR; TCRdb keeps only in-frame clonotypes and omits some of them. The table lists about 190,000 clones, roughly 80% of them singletons. The specimen sequenced was PBMCs. The origin of the receptors is a woman in her 30s in good health and CMV-seropositive. CDR3s include the opening cysteine and the closing phenylalanine or tryptophan. D genes are given only for firm matches. Only part of the rows carry a size: once, few, many, or a class if the clone is expanded.

v_call	clone_size	j_call	d_call	cdr3_aa	cdr3_nt
TRBV4-2	.	TRBJ2-1	.	CASSQGPADNEQFF	TGTGCCAGCAGCCAAGGGCCGGCGGACAATGAGCAGTTCTTC
TRBV2	few	TRBJ2-5	.	CASSDGYQETQYF	TGTGCCAGCAGTGACGGGTATCAAGAGACCCAGTACTTC
TRBV4-1	.	TRBJ2-1	.	CASSQATSNEQFF	TGCGCCAGCAGCCAAGCGACAAGCAATGAGCAGTTCTTC
TRBV7-6	few	TRBJ2-5	TRBD2	CASSLVGGVNQETQYF	TGTGCCAGCAGCTTAGTTGGGGGGGTAAACCAAGAGACCCAGTACTTC
TRBV6-1	.	TRBJ2-7	.	CASSMTGLSSYEQYF	TGTGCCAGCAGCATGACGGGTCTCAGCTCCTACGAGCAGTACTTC
TRBV28	.	TRBJ2-7	.	CASSFGDSLPEQYF	TGTGCCAGCAGTTTCGGGGACTCCCTCCCCGAGCAGTACTTC
TRBV27	once	TRBJ1-1	.	CASSPSWGQAAFF	TGTGCCAGCAGTCCTTCATGGGGCCAGGCAGCTTTCTTT
TRBV6-5	.	TRBJ1-3	.	CATWQDTIYF	TGTGCCACATGGCAGGACACCATATATTTT
TRBV6-5	.	TRBJ2-7	.	CASSLHRVSYEQYF	TGTGCCAGCAGTCTGCACAGGGTCTCCTACGAGCAGTACTTC
TRBV27	.	TRBJ1-1	.	CASSAGPEAFF	TGTGCCAGCAGTGCGGGGCCTGAAGCTTTCTTT
TRBV28	.	TRBJ1-2	TRBD1	CASSLTGPNYGYTF	TGTGCCAGCAGCCTGACAGGGCCGAACTATGGCTACACCTTC
TRBV19	.	TRBJ2-1	.	CASSVLSAEQFF	TGTGCCAGTAGTGTCCTTAGCGCGGAGCAGTTCTTC
TRBV11-2	once	TRBJ2-5	TRBD1	CASSAHRGRETQYF	TGTGCCAGCAGCGCCCACAGGGGGCGGGAGACCCAGTACTTC
TRBV5-1	few	TRBJ2-1	.	CASSFMTGGRNEQFF	TGCGCCAGCAGCTTCATGACAGGAGGACGCAATGAGCAGTTCTTC
TRBV29-1	.	TRBJ2-1	.	CSVEGLAREQFF	TGCAGCGTTGAAGGCCTAGCACGAGAGCAGTTCTTC